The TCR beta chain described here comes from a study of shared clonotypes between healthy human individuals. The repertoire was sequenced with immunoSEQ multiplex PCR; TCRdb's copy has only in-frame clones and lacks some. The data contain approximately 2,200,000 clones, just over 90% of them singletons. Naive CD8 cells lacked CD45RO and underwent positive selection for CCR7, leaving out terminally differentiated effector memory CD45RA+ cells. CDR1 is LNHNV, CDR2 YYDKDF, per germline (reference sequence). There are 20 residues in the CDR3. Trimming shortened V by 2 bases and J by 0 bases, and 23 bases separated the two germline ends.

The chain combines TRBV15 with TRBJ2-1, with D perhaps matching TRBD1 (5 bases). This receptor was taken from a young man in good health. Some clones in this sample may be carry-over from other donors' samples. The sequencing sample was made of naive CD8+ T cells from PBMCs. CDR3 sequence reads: CATSRPSFNPTAVSYNEQFF. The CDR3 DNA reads TGTGCCACCAGCAGACCCTCATTTAACCCGACAGCCGTCTCCTACAATGAGCAGTTCTTC. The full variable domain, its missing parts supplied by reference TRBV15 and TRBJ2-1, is DAMVIQNPRYQVTQFGKPVTLSCSQTLNHNVMYWYQQKSSQAPKLLFHYYDKDFNNEADTPDNFQSRRPNTSFCFLDIRSPGLGDTAMYLCATSRPSFNPTAVSYNEQFFGPGTRLTVL.